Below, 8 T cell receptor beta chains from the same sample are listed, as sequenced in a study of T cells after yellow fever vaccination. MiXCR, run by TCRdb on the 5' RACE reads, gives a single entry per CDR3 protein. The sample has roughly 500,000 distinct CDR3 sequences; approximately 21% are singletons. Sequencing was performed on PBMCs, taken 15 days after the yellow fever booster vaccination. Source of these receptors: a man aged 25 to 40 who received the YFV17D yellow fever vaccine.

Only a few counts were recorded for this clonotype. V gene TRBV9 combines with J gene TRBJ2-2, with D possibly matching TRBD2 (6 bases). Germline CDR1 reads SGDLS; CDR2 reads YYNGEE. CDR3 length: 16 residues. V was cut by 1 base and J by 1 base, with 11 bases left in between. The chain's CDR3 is CASSVSERVNTGELFF. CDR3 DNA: TGTGCCAGCAGCGTATCCGAGCGGGTGAACACCGGGGAGCTGTTTTTT.

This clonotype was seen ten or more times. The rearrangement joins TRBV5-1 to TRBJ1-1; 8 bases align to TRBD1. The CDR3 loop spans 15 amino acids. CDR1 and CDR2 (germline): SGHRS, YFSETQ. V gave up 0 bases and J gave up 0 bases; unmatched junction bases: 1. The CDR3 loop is CASSLGQGMNTEAFF. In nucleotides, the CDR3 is TGCGCCAGCAGCTTGGGACAGGGGATGAACACTGAAGCTTTCTTT.

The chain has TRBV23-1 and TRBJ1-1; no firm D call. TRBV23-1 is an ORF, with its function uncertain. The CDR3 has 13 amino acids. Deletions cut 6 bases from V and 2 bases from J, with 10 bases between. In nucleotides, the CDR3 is TGCGCCAGCAGCCATGTAGGCAACACTGAAGCTTTCTTT. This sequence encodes CASSHVGNTEAFF.

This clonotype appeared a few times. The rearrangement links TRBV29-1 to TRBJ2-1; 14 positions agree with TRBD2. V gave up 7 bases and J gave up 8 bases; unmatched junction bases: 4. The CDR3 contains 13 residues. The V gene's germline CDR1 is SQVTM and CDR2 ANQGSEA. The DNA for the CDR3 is TGCAGCGCTGGGACTAGCGGGAGCTATGAGCAGTTCTTC. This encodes CSAGTSGSYEQFF.

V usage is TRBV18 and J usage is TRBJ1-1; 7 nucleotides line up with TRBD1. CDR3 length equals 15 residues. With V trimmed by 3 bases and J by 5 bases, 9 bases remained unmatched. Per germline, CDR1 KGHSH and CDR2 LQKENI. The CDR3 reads CASSPSRDSVTEAFF. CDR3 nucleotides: TGTGCCAGCTCACCGTCGAGGGACAGCGTAACTGAAGCTTTCTTT.

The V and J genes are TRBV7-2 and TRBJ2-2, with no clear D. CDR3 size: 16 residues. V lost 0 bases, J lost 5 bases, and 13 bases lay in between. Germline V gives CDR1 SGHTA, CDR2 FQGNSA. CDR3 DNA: TGTGCCAGCAGCTTAGCAGGCCCCGTGTTAACCGGGGAGCTGTTTTTT. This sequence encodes CASSLAGPVLTGELFF. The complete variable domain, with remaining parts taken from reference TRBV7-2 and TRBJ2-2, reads GAGVSQSPSNKVTEKGKDVELRCDPISGHTALYWYRQSLGQGLEFLIYFQGNSAPDKSGLPSDRFSAERTGGSVSTLTIQRTQQEDSAVYLCASSLAGPVLTGELFFGEGSRLTVL.

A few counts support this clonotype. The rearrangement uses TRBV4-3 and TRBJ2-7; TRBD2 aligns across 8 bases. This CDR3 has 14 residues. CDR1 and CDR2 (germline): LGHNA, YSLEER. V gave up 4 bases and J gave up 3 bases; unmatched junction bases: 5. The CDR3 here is CASSPRTSYYEQYF. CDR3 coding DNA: TGCGCCAGCAGCCCTCGGACTAGCTACTACGAGCAGTACTTC.

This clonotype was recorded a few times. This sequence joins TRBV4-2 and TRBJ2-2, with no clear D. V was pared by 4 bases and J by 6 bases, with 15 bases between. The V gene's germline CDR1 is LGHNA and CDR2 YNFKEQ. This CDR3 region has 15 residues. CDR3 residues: CASSPDDFYPGELFF. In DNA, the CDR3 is TGTGCCAGCAGCCCAGACGACTTTTACCCCGGGGAGCTGTTTTTT.